This passage covers 10 T cell receptor beta chains from one sample sequenced in a study of T cell responses to AZD1222 COVID-19 vaccine. TCRdb keeps only in-frame clones here, not all; method: immunoSEQ multiplex PCR. The sample has 150,000 or so clones; around nine tenths are singletons. The sample was peripheral blood, taken on day 0 of AZD1222 vaccination. The source of these receptors is an adult in good health.

This chain connects TRBV6-2 or TRBV6-3 to TRBJ2-1; 7 bases agree with TRBD1. Germline values: CDR1 MNHEY, CDR2 SVGEGT. This CDR3 has 14 amino acids. Losses at the gene ends were 6 bases for V and 7 bases for J; bases not matched to a gene: 9. The CDR3 region is CASSSGGTLNEQFF. Written as DNA, the CDR3 is TGTGCCAGCAGCTCAGGGGGTACCCTAAATGAGCAGTTCTTC.

J is TRBJ1-1 and V is TRBV7-6; no firm D call. The V end was cut by 5 bases, the J end by 3 bases, with 10 bases between. CDR1 is SGHVS, CDR2 FNYEAQ, per germline. The CDR3 spans 13 residues. DNA of the CDR3: TGTGCCAGCAGCCCCCTGGTGGACACTGAAGCTTTCTTT. This encodes CASSPLVDTEAFF.

The chain links TRBV9 to TRBJ1-2; TRBD1 is a possible D gene (5 bases). The length of the CDR3 is 15 residues. Germline V gene lookup returns CDR1 SGDLS and CDR2 YYNGEE. The ends were cut back, 6 bases at V and 3 bases at J, with 18 bases in the middle. The DNA of the CDR3 is TGTGCCAGCACCATGGGTGGGGACCCCTACTATGGCTACACCTTC. As protein: CASTMGGDPYYGYTF.

The chain has TRBV6-5 and TRBJ1-6; tentatively, D is TRBD1 (6 bases). The germline V and J ends were trimmed by 10 bases and 5 bases, with 15 bases remaining between them. Germline loops: CDR1 MNHEY, CDR2 SVGAGI. This CDR3 is built from 14 residues. The CDR3 DNA follows: TGTGCCACCCTCCGGACAGCTAATAATTCACCCCTCCACTTT. Its protein product is CATLRTANNSPLHF.

The chain's CDR3 is CAWGAGELFF. CDR3 DNA: TGTGCCTGGGGGGCCGGGGAGCTGTTTTTT. This chain uses TRBV30 with TRBJ2-2; no reliable D call. Germline-derived CDR1 and CDR2 are GTSNPN and SVGIG (reference sequence). V was pared by 5 bases and J by 6 bases, with 4 bases between. The CDR3 spans 10 residues.

V usage is TRBV5-1 and J usage is TRBJ1-1; D gene ambiguous. The CDR3 has 14 residues. With 0 bases removed from V and 4 bases from J, the gap between germline ends came to 10 bases. Germline lookup yields CDR1 SGHRS and CDR2 YFSETQ. The CDR3 is CASSLVGRGTEAFF. DNA for the CDR3: TGCGCCAGCAGCTTGGTGGGCCGGGGCACTGAAGCTTTCTTT.

Only one count was recorded for this clone. The gene calls are TRBV7-8 and TRBJ2-7; 11 bases align to TRBD2. Germline V gives CDR1 SGHVS, CDR2 FQNEAQ. The V gene end was trimmed by 5 bases and the J gene end by 0 bases; junction bases not matched to a gene: 3. This CDR3 region has 15 residues. The CDR3 reads CASSHGTSGSYEQYF. CDR3 DNA sequence: TGTGCCAGCAGCCACGGGACTAGCGGCTCCTACGAGCAGTACTTC.

This clone has a handful of counts. V and J are TRBV4-3 and TRBJ2-1, with 7 nucleotides matching TRBD1. The length of the CDR3 is 14 residues. The V gene's germline CDR1 is LGHNA and CDR2 YSLEER. The trim removed 2 bases at V and 4 bases at J, leaving 2 bases unmatched. The CDR3 DNA is TGCGCCAGCAGCCAAAAGGACAGGTACAATGAGCAGTTCTTC. Translated: CASSQKDRYNEQFF.

The rearrangement uses TRBV11-1 and TRBJ2-5; 9 bases line up with TRBD1. Looked up from germline, CDR1 is SGHAT and CDR2 is FQDESV (reference sequence). V dropped 4 bases and J dropped 7; count of bases not matched to a gene: 10. This CDR3 comprises 15 residues. This CDR3 reads CASSSRNRGRGTQYF. CDR3 bases: TGTGCCAGCAGCTCCCGAAACAGGGGGCGGGGGACCCAGTACTTC.

The rearrangement links TRBV6-5 to TRBJ1-3; D call uncertain. This CDR3 region has 14 residues. CDR1 and CDR2 from the germline V gene are MNHEY and SVGAGI. The V end lost 7 bases, the J end lost 0 bases, and 10 bases lay between the germline ends. DNA of the CDR3: TGTGCCAGCAAGTATGAGAGCTCTGGAAACACCATATATTTT. Translated: CASKYESSGNTIYF.